The present T cell receptor beta chain was sequenced within a study of graft-versus-host responses after intestinal transplantation. About the research overall: Multivisceral, liver-intestinal, or isolated intestinal transplants were given to recipients. All recipients were given anti-thymocyte globulin induction, and tacrolimus and steroids were then administered for three to four years. Study-wide results and caveats: Among recipient marrow samples, GvH clones were found; some appeared first in ileum or blood. Circulating GvH clone levels at their peak were associated with HvG declines (early post-transplant).

CDR3 length: 17 residues. Profiled with immunoSEQ multiplex PCR; TCRdb holds only in-frame clones, not every one. The sample lists about 26,000 clones; roughly 82% were seen once. In the case of this clone: What it binds is unknown.

The chain carries TRBV21-1 and TRBJ2-5; TRBD1, the table's D call, was not compared with the DNA. TRBV21-1 constitutes a pseudogene. The sequence was collected from a human donor who received an intestinal transplant. Sequenced here: unstimulated CD4+ T cells sorted from spleen or lymph node cells, sampled before intestinal transplant. CDR3 in amino acids: CASSKRSSGQGGETQYF. As DNA, the CDR3 is TGTGCCAGCAGCAAAAGGTCATCGGGACAGGGGGGAGAGACCCAGTACTTC.